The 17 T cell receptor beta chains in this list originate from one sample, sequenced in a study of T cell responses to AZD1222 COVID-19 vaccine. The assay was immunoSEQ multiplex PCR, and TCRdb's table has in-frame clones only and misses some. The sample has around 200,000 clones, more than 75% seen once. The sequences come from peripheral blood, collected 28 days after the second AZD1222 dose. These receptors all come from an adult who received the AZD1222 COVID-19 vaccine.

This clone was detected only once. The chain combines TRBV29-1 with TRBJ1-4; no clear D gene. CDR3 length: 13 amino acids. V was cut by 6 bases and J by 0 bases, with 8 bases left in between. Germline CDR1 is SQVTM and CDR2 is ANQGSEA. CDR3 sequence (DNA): TGCAGCGTACGGATGTCAACTAATGAAAAACTGTTTTTT. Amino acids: CSVRMSTNEKLFF.

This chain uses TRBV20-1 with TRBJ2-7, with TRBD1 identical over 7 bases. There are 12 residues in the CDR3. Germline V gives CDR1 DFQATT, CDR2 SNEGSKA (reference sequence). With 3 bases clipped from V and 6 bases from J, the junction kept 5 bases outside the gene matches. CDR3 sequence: CSASIRGREQYF. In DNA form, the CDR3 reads TGCAGTGCTAGTATTAGGGGGCGCGAGCAGTACTTC.

CDR3 bases: TGTGCCAGCAGCCCCCAGGGATCCCCGGGGTCTGGAAACACCATATATTTT. This encodes CASSPQGSPGSGNTIYF. V is TRBV7-3 and J is TRBJ1-3; TRBD1 might be the D (5 bases). The length of the CDR3 is 17 residues. CDR1 is SGHTA and CDR2 is FQGTGA in the germline V gene. Trimming took 5 bases from V and 1 from J, leaving 18 bases between them.

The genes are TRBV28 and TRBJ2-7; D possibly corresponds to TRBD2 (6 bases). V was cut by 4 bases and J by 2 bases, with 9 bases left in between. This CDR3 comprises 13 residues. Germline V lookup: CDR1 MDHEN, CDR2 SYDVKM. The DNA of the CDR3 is TGTGCCAGCAGTTATCAGCGGGCCTACGAGCAGTACTTC. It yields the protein CASSYQRAYEQYF. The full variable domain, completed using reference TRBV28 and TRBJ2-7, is DVKVTQSSRYLVKRTGEKVFLECVQDMDHENMFWYRQDPGLGLRLIYFSYDVKMKEKGDIPEGYSVSREKKERFSLILESASTNQTSMYLCASSYQRAYEQYFGPGTRLTVT.

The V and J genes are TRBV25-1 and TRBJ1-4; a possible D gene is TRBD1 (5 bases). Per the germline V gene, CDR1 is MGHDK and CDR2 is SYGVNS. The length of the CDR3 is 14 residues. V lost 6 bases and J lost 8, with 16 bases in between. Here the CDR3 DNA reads TGTGCCAGCAGGTCGGATGGCGAGGGGGAAAAACTGTTTTTT. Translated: CASRSDGEGEKLFF. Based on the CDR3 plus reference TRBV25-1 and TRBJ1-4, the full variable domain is EADIYQTPRYLVIGTGKKITLECSQTMGHDKMYWYQQDPGMELHLIHYSYGVNSTEKGDLSSESTVSRIRTEHFPLTLESARPSHTSQYLCASRSDGEGEKLFFGSGTQLSVL.

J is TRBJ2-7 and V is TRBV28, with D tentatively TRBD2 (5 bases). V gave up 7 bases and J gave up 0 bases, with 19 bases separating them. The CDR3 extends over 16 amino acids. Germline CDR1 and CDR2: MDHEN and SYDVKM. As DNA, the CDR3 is TGTGCCAGCAAGGTTGTCGGGAACTACGACTCCTACGAGCAGTACTTC. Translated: CASKVVGNYDSYEQYF.

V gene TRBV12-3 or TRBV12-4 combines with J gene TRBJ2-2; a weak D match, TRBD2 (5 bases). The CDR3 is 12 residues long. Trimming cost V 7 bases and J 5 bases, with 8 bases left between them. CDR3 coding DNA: TGTGCCAGCATACGGGATACCGGGGAGCTGTTTTTT. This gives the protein CASIRDTGELFF.

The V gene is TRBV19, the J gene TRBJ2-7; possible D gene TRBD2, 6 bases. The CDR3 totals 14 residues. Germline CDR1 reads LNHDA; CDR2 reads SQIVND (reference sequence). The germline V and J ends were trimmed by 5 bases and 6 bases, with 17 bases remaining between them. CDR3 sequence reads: CASSAPGLKIEQYF. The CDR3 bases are TGTGCCAGTAGTGCACCGGGACTGAAGATCGAGCAGTACTTC.

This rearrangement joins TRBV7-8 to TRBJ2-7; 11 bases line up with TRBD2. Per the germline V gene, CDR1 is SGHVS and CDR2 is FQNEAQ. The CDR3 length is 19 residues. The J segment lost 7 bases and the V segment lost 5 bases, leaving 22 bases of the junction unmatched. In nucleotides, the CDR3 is TGTGCCAGCAGCCGCAGTGGGGGGGGTTTAGCGGGAGGGCGGCCTGAGCAGTACTTC. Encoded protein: CASSRSGGGLAGGRPEQYF.

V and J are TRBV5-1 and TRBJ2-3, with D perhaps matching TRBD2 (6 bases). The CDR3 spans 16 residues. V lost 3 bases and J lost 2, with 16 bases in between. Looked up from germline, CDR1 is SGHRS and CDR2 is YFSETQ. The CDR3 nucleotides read TGCGCCAGCAGCTACCCCCGGGACTTCTTCACAGATACGCAGTATTTT. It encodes CASSYPRDFFTDTQYF.

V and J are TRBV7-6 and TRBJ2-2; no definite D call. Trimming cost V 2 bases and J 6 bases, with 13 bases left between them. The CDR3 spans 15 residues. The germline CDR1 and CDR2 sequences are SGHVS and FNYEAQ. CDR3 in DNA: TGTGCCAGCAGCTTATATCTTAGGTATTCCGGGGAGCTGTTTTTT. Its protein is CASSLYLRYSGELFF.

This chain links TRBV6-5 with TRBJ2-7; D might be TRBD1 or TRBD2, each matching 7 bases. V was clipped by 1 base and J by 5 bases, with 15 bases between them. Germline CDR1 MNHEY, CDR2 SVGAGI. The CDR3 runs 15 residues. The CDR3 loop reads CASSYWEGASNEQYF. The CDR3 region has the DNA TGTGCCAGCAGTTACTGGGAGGGGGCGAGCAACGAGCAGTACTTC.

The CDR3, as DNA: TGCGCCAGCAGCCATTCCCAGGGGAGGAACACTGAAGCTTTCTTT. Its protein product is CASSHSQGRNTEAFF. The rearrangement joins TRBV4-1 to TRBJ1-1, with TRBD1 as a possible D gene (6 bases). Per germline, CDR1 MGHRA and CDR2 YSYEKL. Trimming removed 3 bases from V and 1 base from J, with 12 bases in between. This CDR3 has 15 amino acids.

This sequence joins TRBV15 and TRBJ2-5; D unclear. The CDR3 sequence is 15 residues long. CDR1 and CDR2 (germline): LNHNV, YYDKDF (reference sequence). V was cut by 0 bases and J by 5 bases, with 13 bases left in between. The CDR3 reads CATSRDWSSAETQYF. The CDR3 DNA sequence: TGTGCCACCAGCAGAGATTGGTCTTCGGCGGAGACCCAGTACTTC.

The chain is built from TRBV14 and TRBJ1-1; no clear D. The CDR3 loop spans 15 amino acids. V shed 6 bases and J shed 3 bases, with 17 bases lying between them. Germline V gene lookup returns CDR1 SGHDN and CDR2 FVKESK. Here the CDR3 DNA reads TGTGCCAGCAGGAGTGTCCAGAACCCCCACACTGAAGCTTTCTTT. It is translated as CASRSVQNPHTEAFF.

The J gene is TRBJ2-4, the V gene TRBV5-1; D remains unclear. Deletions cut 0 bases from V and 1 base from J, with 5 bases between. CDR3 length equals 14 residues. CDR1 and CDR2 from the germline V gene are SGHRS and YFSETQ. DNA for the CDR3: TGCGCCAGCAGCTTGGGCAGGGCCAAAAACATTCAGTACTTC. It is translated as CASSLGRAKNIQYF.

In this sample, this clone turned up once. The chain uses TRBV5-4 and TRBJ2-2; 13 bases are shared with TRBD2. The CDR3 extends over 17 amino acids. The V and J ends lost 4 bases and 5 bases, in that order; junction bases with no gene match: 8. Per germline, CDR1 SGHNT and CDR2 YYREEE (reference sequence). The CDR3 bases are TGTGCCAGCAGCAGACTAGCGGGAGGAATTGTGACCGGGGAGCTGTTTTTT. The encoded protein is CASSRLAGGIVTGELFF.